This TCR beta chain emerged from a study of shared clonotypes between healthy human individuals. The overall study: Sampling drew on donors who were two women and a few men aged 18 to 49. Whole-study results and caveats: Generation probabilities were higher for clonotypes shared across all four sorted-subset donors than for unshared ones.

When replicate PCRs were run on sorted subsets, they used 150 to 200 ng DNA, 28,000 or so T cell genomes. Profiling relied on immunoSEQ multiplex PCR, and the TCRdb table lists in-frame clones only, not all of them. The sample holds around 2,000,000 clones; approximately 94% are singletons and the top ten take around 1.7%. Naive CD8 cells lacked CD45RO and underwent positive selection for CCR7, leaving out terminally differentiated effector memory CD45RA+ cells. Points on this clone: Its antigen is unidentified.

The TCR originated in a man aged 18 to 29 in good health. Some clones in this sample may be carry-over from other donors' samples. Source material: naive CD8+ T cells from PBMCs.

The CDR3 region is CASTPSEFNYGYTF. The CDR3 bases are TGTGCCAGCACCCCTAGTGAATTTAACTATGGCTACACCTTC. V usage is TRBV2 and J usage is TRBJ1-2; D call uncertain. The V end was cut by 7 bases, the J end by 1 base, with 13 bases between. CDR1 and CDR2 from the germline V gene are SNHLY and FYNNEI. CDR3 length equals 14 residues.